This entry is about one T cell receptor (beta chain). The data derive from a study of blood T cell repertoires in COVID-19. On the study more broadly: COVID-19 samples from acute and convalescent phases originated in the United States, Italy and Spain.

Per the authors' pipeline: Amplification with reference gene primers provided the estimates of nucleated cell counts. Assay used: immunoSEQ multiplex PCR; TCRdb lists only in-frame clones, some missing. V, J and clone size are taken as reported in that table, and D and trimming were inferred from the DNA itself. The table shows a few hundred thousand clones, with roughly 88% occurring only once. Followed longitudinally, the Seattle patients had been enrolled during active infection. The V gene's germline CDR1 is MNHEY and CDR2 SMNVEV (reference sequence). Trimming removed 7 bases at V and 3 bases at J, with 21 bases between. The CDR3 spans 16 residues.

The rearrangement joins TRBV27 to TRBJ1-2; no reliable D call. The sequence came from a woman in her 30s with COVID-19, enrolled during active disease. Sequenced sample: peripheral blood. Here the CDR3 reads CASTPGWGDRYYGYTF. The CDR3 bases are TGTGCCAGCACCCCTGGATGGGGAGATCGATACTATGGCTACACCTTC.